This T cell receptor (beta chain) was sequenced in a study of identical twins (dated by TCRdb to the mid-2010s). Regarding the complete study: TCR alpha and beta repertoires from monozygotic twins, unrelated adults of various ages and cord blood were deep-sequenced to test whether fetal clonotypes persist. To rule out contamination, the twin experiments were replicated at different times with different library preparation protocols.

The library relied on 5' RACE. The reads were generated on an Illumina HiSeq 2000. A universal primer binding site was introduced by template switching, and a unique molecular identifier was present in the final cDNA, enabling accurate counting of TCR cDNA molecules. Specific primers in the conserved constant-segment region were used to synthesize first-strand cDNA for TCR alpha and beta chains. To control for contamination, every cDNA library carried two barcodes: a SMART-Mk sample barcode plus Illumina barcodes. TruSeq adapter sequences, together with Illumina sample barcodes, were added in two successive PCR steps. The TCR alpha and beta cDNA libraries were sequenced on the Illumina HiSeq platform using custom primers. Concerning the study's data processing: Raw reads were processed with MiGEC to extract unique molecular identifiers, and MiXCR was used to determine CDR3 positions. For each individual, recombination models were inferred using an EM algorithm with the repgenHMM and IGoR tools. The tcR package in R was used for shared clonotype analysis, with sharing normalized by the product of cloneset sizes. To study raw recombination free of thymic and clonal selection effects, out-of-frame nonproductive sequences were analyzed. Using fastp at Q25 and MiXCR, TCRdb reprocessed the public reads and kept productive beta chains. Every entry covers one CDR3 protein and lists the most common genes and DNA from its rows. The authors' filters were not applied to this entry. Within this sample are 650,000 to 750,000 distinct CDR3 sequences, with roughly 20% of them counted one time only. The ten largest clones represent over 4% of the sample.

For this clonotype: There is no known antigen for this receptor. No base quality information exists; no much larger clone differs at one position.

Study-wide findings and limitations: Zero-insertion analyses could be partly confounded by invariant T cells such as MAIT and iNKT, although diverse VJ usage argued against such confounding for most clonotypes. Abundant cord blood beta clonotypes had fewer insertions, young adult naive repertoires showed a similar but weaker trend, and memory repertoires showed no such trend. In monozygotic twins, out-of-frame TCR alpha sharing was systematically underestimated by recombination models, although the models agreed with sharing between unrelated individuals. A weaker excess of twin sharing was found in beta out-of-frame sequences because the signal-to-noise ratio was lowered by fewer shared sequences. Because the same donors could not be followed over many years, conclusions were based on cross-sectional statistical analysis. Out-of-frame TCR alpha sequences shared between twins showed an excess of low generation-probability sequences compared with coincidental sharing between unrelated individuals.

The trim is 6 bases for V and 2 bases for J, with a gap of 11 bases between the germline ends. Including cysteine and phenylalanine, the CDR3 has 13 amino acids. The DNA shown is the 39-base CDR3, in frame from base 1. The CDR1 and CDR2 encoded by the germline V gene (reference sequence) are DFQATT and SNEGSKA. Only healthy Caucasian donors were included. The twin cohort consisted of three pairs of female monozygotic twins, all aged about 18 to 29 years. RNA for TCR libraries was isolated from peripheral blood mononuclear cells. Another study also made use of these data, one on T cells expressing NK-cell markers. From that second study: TCR beta-chain repertoires were profiled in sorted CD3+CD56+NKG2C+, CD3+CD56+NKG2C- and CD3+CD56-NKG2C+ T-cell subsets from several donors. Of the eight sequenced donors, seven were found to be HCMV-seropositive and one was found to be HCMV-seronegative. To restrict sorting to alphabetaTCR-expressing T cells, an anti-gammadeltaTCR antibody was added in several experiments. In six donors, the dominant CD3+CD56+NKG2C+ clonotypes were among the top 10 CD8+ clonotypes and accounted for roughly 1.0-8% of CD8+ T cells. Those dominant clonotypes were again the most abundant among CD3+CD56-NKG2C+ cells in a handful of donors, at roughly 25-65%. Whether the expanded NKG2C-expressing T cell clones were specific for HCMV antigens was left unclear. All eight donors whose samples were sequenced were randomly selected healthy volunteers, three of them men and five women. HCMV serostatus was determined by detecting HCMV-specific IgG in serum with a commercial ELISA kit. Bulk peripheral blood T-cell repertoires were additionally sequenced from unsorted PBMC for 5 or 6 donors. MIGEC was used to demultiplex reads and group reads by UMI, and MiTCR was used to assemble and quantify clonotypes. To exclude erroneous sequences, any TCR cDNA sequence not supported by at least two reads was discarded. The tcR package was used for downstream repertoire analysis, with clonotypes matched between fractions based on CDR3 nucleotide sequence plus V segment. Antigen specificity was annotated against VDJdb with VDJmatch, allowing one amino acid substitution in CDR3.

The clonotype comes from a woman aged 18-29 years in good health. The chain was built from TRBV20-1 and TRBJ2-1; a tentative D call is TRBD1 (6 bases match). The sequenced sample was PBMCs. The CDR3 is CSAHEGAYNEQFF. The DNA sequence reads TGCAGTGCCCACGAGGGGGCCTACAATGAGCAGTTCTTC.